Listed here are 7 T cell receptor beta chains from one sample, sequenced in a study of PD-1 blockade in classical Hodgkin lymphoma. TCRdb's copy holds only in-frame clones and misses some; the assay was immunoSEQ multiplex PCR. The sample lists approximately 30,000 clones, roughly nine tenths occurring once. Indicated time point: newly diagnosed, previously untreated cHL patient sample. The sequenced sample was peripheral blood mononuclear cells (PBMCs). The receptor source for this set is a human donor with classical Hodgkin lymphoma.

This chain uses TRBV23-1 with TRBJ2-5, with 12 nucleotides matching TRBD1. TRBV23-1 is given ORF status, its function remaining uncertain. This CDR3 region has 17 residues. With V trimmed by 3 bases and J by 7 bases, 12 bases remained unmatched. The CDR3 is CASSHPTGTGGAGTQYF. The DNA for the CDR3 is TGCGCCAGCAGTCATCCCACCGGGACAGGGGGCGCGGGGACCCAGTACTTC.

This clone was seen a handful of times. The chain employs TRBV18 and TRBJ1-1, with TRBD1 as a possible D gene (6 bases). Trimming removed 2 bases from V and 3 bases from J, with 7 bases in between. The CDR3 consists of 13 residues. Germline V gene sequence: CDR1 KGHSH, CDR2 LQKENI. CDR3 DNA: TGTGCCAGCTCACCATCAGGGGACACTGAAGCTTTCTTT. Its translation: CASSPSGDTEAFF.

The rearrangement joins TRBV11-3 to TRBJ2-3; no clear D gene. The CDR3 spans 13 residues. Germline assignment: CDR1 SGHNT and CDR2 YENEEA. V was cut by 2 bases and J by 3 bases, with 6 bases left in between. CDR3: CASSLLATDTQYF. CDR3 DNA sequence: TGTGCCAGCAGCTTATTGGCGACAGATACGCAGTATTTT.

This clone has just one count. J is TRBJ1-1 and V is TRBV28; a weak D match, TRBD1 (6 bases). The CDR3 contains 13 residues. From germline, CDR1 is MDHEN and CDR2 SYDVKM. V was cut by 4 bases and J by 9 bases, with 15 bases left in between. In nucleotides, the CDR3 is TGTGCCAGCAGTTCCAGGGACATCCGGAAAGCTTTCTTT. Its protein product is CASSSRDIRKAFF.

As to this clone: Mismatch with germline at one junction end may stem from a read error. The chain joins TRBV5-4 to TRBJ2-7; 9 bases fit TRBD1. The CDR3 is 12 residues long. Looked up from germline, CDR1 is SGHNT and CDR2 is YYREEE (reference sequence). CDR3 nucleotides: TGTGCCAGCAGCTTGGTGGGACAGGGACCGGACTTC. As protein: CASSLVGQGPDF.

This chain connects TRBV30 to TRBJ2-6; TRBD1 might be the D (6 bases). This CDR3 has 19 amino acids. Trimming pared 4 bases from V and 0 bases from J, leaving 22 bases between. The germline gives CDR1 GTSNPN, CDR2 SVGIG (reference sequence). The CDR3 loop reads CAWTSGQTLSSSGANVLTF. CDR3 bases: TGTGCCTGGACCTCCGGACAGACCTTATCTAGCTCTGGGGCCAACGTCCTGACTTTC.

V is TRBV7-2 and J is TRBJ2-1; 8 bases match TRBD2. The CDR3 sequence is 15 residues long. J was trimmed by 9 bases and V by 8 bases; bases with no gene match: 15. Per germline, CDR1 SGHTA and CDR2 FQGNSA. CDR3 sequence reads: CASQSGPVAGGEQFF. CDR3 nucleotides: TGTGCCAGCCAGTCGGGACCGGTGGCGGGAGGTGAGCAGTTCTTC.